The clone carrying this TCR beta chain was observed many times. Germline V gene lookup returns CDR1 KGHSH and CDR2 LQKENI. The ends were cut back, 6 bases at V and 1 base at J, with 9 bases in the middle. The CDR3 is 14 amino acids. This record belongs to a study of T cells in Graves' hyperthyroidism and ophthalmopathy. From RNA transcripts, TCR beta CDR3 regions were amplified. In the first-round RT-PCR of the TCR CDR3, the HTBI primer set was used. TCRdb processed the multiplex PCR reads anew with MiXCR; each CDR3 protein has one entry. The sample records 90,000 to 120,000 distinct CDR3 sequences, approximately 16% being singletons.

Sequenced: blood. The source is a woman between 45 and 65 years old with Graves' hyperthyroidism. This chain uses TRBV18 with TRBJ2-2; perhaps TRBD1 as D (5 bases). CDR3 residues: CASSPGQNTGELFF. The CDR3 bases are TGTGCCAGCTCGCCCGGACAGAACACCGGGGAGCTGTTTTTT.